The 15 T cell receptor beta chains below come from one sample, sequenced in a study of T cell changes during pregnancy in multiple sclerosis. Clones were sequenced by immunoSEQ multiplex PCR, and TCRdb holds only the in-frame ones, with some missing. The table records tens of thousands of clones, 90% to 95% of them present only once. The sequenced sample was CD4+ T cells from peripheral blood mononuclear cells, obtained in the third trimester of pregnancy. The receptors stem from a female donor in good health, enrolled as a control in a pregnancy study.

As concerns this clone: The sample contains more than one DNA sequence encoding this CDR3. V usage is TRBV5-4 and J usage is TRBJ1-5, with 11 bases identical to TRBD1. This CDR3 comprises 15 residues. Trimming removed 2 bases from V and 3 bases from J; junction bases left unmatched: 1. CDR1 and CDR2 (germline): SGHNT, YYREEE (reference sequence). CDR3 sequence reads: CASSLGQGANQPQHF. The CDR3 nucleotides read TGTGCCAGCAGCTTAGGACAGGGGGCCAATCAGCCCCAGCATTTT.

The gene calls are TRBV9 and TRBJ1-1, with D unresolved. The germline gives CDR1 SGDLS, CDR2 YYNGEE. CDR3 length: 12 amino acids. Trimming took off 3 bases at V and 5 bases at J, with 8 bases between the two ends. CDR3 residues: CASSGVRTEAFF. The CDR3 DNA reads TGTGCCAGCAGCGGAGTACGGACTGAAGCTTTCTTT.

The chain combines TRBV29-1 with TRBJ2-3; no clear D. There are 15 residues in the CDR3. Per the germline V gene, CDR1 is SQVTM and CDR2 is ANQGSEA. Trimming removed 4 bases from V and 0 bases from J, with 14 bases in between. The CDR3 nucleotides are TGCAGCGTTGCTTTACCAGCGCAAAGCACAGATACGCAGTATTTT. Its protein product is CSVALPAQSTDTQYF.

This chain uses TRBV29-1 with TRBJ2-4; 12 bases match TRBD1. V was pared by 0 bases and J by 0 bases, with 9 bases of the junction left unmatched. CDR1 and CDR2 (germline): SQVTM, ANQGSEA. This CDR3 has 19 amino acids. The chain's CDR3 is CSVEDWGQGAGVAKNIQYF. For the CDR3, the DNA is TGCAGCGTTGAAGATTGGGGACAGGGGGCTGGTGTAGCCAAAAACATTCAGTACTTC.

This chain uses TRBV5-1 with TRBJ1-1; 9 bases match TRBD1. With V trimmed by 1 base and J by 5 bases, 3 bases remained unmatched. There are 14 residues in the CDR3. Germline CDR1 and CDR2: SGHRS and YFSETQ. The CDR3 DNA reads TGCGCCAGCAGCTTGACAGGGGGCGGAACTGAAGCTTTCTTT. It yields the protein CASSLTGGGTEAFF. Full variable domain (outside the CDR3, taken from reference TRBV5-1 and TRBJ1-1): KAGVTQTPRYLIKTRGQQVTLSCSPISGHRSVSWYQQTPGQGLQFLFEYFSETQRNKGNFPGRFSGRQFSNSRSEMNVSTLELGDSALYLCASSLTGGGTEAFFGQGTRLTVV.

This clone was observed a single time. V and J are TRBV4-1 and TRBJ1-1; D not resolved. Trimming pared 4 bases from V and 1 base from J, leaving 4 bases between. The CDR3 has 12 residues. Germline assignment: CDR1 MGHRA and CDR2 YSYEKL. CDR3 coding DNA: TGCGCCAGCAGCCGGGCGAACACTGAAGCTTTCTTT. It translates to CASSRANTEAFF.

Comments on this clone: The sample holds other DNA sequences that translate to the same CDR3. The chain uses TRBV6-6 and TRBJ1-4; 7 nucleotides line up with TRBD1. The ends lost 6 bases at V and 3 bases at J; junction bases unmatched: 7. The germline gives CDR1 MNHNY, CDR2 SVGAGI (reference sequence). There are 15 residues in the CDR3. In DNA, the CDR3 is TGTGCCAGCAGACCTCGGACAGGCCCTAATGAAAAACTGTTTTTT. Translated: CASRPRTGPNEKLFF.

The chain has TRBV6-5 and TRBJ1-2, with D hard to call. The V and J ends lost 6 bases and 6 bases respectively, with 11 bases between them. This CDR3 spans 12 amino acids. The germline V gene encodes CDR1 MNHEY and CDR2 SVGAGI. In DNA, the CDR3 is TGTGCCAGCAGACGATTTGAGGATGGCTACACCTTC. Protein product: CASRRFEDGYTF.

The CDR3 here is CAWRGGGNQPQHF. As DNA, the CDR3 is TGTGCCTGGAGGGGGGGAGGCAATCAGCCCCAGCATTTT. The chain couples TRBV30 to TRBJ1-5, with D tentatively TRBD1 (5 bases). This CDR3 is built from 13 residues. CDR1 GTSNPN and CDR2 SVGIG come from the germline V gene (reference sequence). V dropped 3 bases and J dropped 2 bases, with 8 bases sitting between them.

The J gene is TRBJ1-1, the V gene TRBV5-1; D remains ambiguous. The germline CDR1 and CDR2 sequences are SGHRS and YFSETQ. This CDR3 spans 15 amino acids. V lost 0 bases and J lost 3, with 12 bases in between. The chain's CDR3 is CASSLESVVDTEAFF. The CDR3 bases are TGCGCCAGCAGCTTGGAGTCGGTAGTCGACACTGAAGCTTTCTTT. Combining the CDR3 with reference TRBV5-1 and TRBJ1-1 gives the whole variable domain KAGVTQTPRYLIKTRGQQVTLSCSPISGHRSVSWYQQTPGQGLQFLFEYFSETQRNKGNFPGRFSGRQFSNSRSEMNVSTLELGDSALYLCASSLESVVDTEAFFGQGTRLTVV.

J is TRBJ1-2 and V is TRBV21-1; the tabulated D call, TRBD1, remains unverified against the DNA. TRBV21-1 is labeled a pseudogene. The CDR3 runs 15 residues. This CDR3 is CASSKMGRWHYGYTF. The CDR3 coding sequence is TGTGCCAGCAGCAAAATGGGGCGATGGCACTATGGCTACACCTTC.

This clone was counted once. The J gene is TRBJ2-2, the V gene TRBV7-2; the D gene is possibly TRBD1 (6 bases). V lost 1 base to trimming and J lost 1 base, with 10 bases between them. This CDR3 comprises 16 residues. The germline V gene encodes CDR1 SGHTA and CDR2 FQGNSA. The CDR3 loop is CASSLVAGVNTGELFF. CDR3 in DNA: TGTGCCAGCAGCTTAGTTGCAGGGGTGAACACCGGGGAGCTGTTTTTT.

J is TRBJ1-2 and V is TRBV19, with a weak D call TRBD1 (5 bases). Trimming cost V 7 bases and J 2 bases, with 11 bases left between them. Germline V gives CDR1 LNHDA, CDR2 SQIVND (reference sequence). The CDR3 totals 13 residues. Written as DNA, the CDR3 is TGTGCCAGTAAGGTCGCAGGGAACTATGGCTACACCTTC. Its protein is CASKVAGNYGYTF. Based on the CDR3 plus reference TRBV19 and TRBJ1-2, the full variable domain is DGGITQSPKYLFRKEGQNVTLSCEQNLNHDAMYWYRQDPGQGLRLIYYSQIVNDFQKGDIAEGYSVSREKKESFPLTVTSAQKNPTAFYLCASKVAGNYGYTFGSGTRLTVV.

This chain joins TRBV18 and TRBJ1-1; D is possibly TRBD1 (5 bases). The V end was cut by 4 bases, the J end by 1 base, with 13 bases between. Germline CDR1 reads KGHSH; CDR2 reads LQKENI. The CDR3 contains 15 residues. The CDR3 loop is CASSLRGTKNTEAFF. Written as DNA, the CDR3 is TGTGCCAGCTCACTCCGGGGGACCAAGAACACTGAAGCTTTCTTT.

This clone showed up just once. The chain has TRBV10-3 and TRBJ2-1; 9 nucleotides align to TRBD2. The junction had 7 bases not matched to a gene; V was cut back by 3 bases and J by 10 bases. CDR3 length equals 14 residues. CDR1 and CDR2 (germline): ENHRY, SYGVKD. CDR3 nucleotide sequence: TGTGCCATCAGTGAAGCGAGCGGGGGGTTCGAGCAGTTCTTC. It is translated as CAISEASGGFEQFF.